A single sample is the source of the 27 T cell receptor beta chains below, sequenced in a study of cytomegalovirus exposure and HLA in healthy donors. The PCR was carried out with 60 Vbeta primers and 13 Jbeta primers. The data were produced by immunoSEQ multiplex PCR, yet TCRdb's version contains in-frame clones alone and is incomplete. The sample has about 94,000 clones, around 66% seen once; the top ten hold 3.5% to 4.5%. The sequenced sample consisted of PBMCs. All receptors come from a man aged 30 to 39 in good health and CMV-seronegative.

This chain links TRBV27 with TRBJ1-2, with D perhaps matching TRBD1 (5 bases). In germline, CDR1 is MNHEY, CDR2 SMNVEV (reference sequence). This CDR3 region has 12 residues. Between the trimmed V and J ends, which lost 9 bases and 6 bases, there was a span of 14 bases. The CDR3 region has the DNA TGTGCCAGGATACAGATCAGGGATGGCTACACCTTC. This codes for CARIQIRDGYTF.

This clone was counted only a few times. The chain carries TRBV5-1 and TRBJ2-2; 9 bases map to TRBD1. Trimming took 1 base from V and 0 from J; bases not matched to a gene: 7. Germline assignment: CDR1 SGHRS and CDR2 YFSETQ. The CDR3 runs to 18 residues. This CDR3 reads CASSLLGGQGANTGELFF. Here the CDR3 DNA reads TGCGCCAGCAGCTTGTTGGGGGGACAGGGAGCGAACACCGGGGAGCTGTTTTTT.

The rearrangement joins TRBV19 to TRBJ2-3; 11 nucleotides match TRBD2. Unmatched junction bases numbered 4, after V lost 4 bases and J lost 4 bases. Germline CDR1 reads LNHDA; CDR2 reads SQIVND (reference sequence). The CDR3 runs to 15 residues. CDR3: CASSRLAGFADTQYF. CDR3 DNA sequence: TGTGCCAGTAGTAGACTAGCGGGGTTCGCAGATACGCAGTATTTT.

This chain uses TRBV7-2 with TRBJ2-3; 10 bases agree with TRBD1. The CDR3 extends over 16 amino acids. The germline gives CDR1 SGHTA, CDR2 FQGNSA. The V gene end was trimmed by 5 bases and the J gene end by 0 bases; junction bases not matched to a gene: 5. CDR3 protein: CASSLDRGHSTDTQYF. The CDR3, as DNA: TGTGCCAGCAGCCTAGACAGGGGGCATAGCACAGATACGCAGTATTTT.

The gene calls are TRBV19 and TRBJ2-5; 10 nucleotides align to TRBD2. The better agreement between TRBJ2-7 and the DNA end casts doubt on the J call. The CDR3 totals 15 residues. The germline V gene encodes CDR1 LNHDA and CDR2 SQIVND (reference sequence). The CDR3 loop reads CASSARTSGAYEQYF. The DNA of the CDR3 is TGTGCCAGTAGTGCCCGGACTAGCGGCGCCTACGAGCAGTACTTC.

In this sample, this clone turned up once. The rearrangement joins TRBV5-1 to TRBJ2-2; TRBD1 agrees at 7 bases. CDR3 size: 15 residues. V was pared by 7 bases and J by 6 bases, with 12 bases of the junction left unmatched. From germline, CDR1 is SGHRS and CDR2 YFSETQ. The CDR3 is CASGTDRATSGELFF. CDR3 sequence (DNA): TGCGCCAGCGGAACCGACAGGGCTACATCCGGGGAGCTGTTTTTT.

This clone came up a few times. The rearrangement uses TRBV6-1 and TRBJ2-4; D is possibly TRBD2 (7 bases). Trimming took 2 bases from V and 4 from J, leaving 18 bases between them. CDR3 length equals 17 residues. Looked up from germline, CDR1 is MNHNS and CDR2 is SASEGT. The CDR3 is CASSEFSGGTLKNIQYF. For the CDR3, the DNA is TGTGCCAGCAGTGAATTCTCGGGGGGCACCCTAAAAAACATTCAGTACTTC.

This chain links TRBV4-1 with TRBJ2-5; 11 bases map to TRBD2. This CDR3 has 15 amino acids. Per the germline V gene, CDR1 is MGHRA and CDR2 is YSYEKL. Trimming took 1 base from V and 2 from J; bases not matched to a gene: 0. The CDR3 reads CASSQVAGGQETQYF. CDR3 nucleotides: TGCGCCAGCAGCCAAGTAGCGGGAGGGCAAGAGACCCAGTACTTC.

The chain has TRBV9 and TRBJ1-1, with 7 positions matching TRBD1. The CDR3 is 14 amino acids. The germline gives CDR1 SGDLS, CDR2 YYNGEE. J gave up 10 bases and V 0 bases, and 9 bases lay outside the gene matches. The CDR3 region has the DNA TGTGCCAGCAGCGTAGTTGTAGGGGGCGACGGAGCTTTCTTT. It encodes CASSVVVGGDGAFF.

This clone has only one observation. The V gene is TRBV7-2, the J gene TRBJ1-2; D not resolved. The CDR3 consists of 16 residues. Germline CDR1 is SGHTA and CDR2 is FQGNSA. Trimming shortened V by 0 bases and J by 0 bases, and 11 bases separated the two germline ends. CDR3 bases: TGTGCCAGCAGCTTAGCGTCCCCGGGATCTAACTATGGCTACACCTTC. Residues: CASSLASPGSNYGYTF. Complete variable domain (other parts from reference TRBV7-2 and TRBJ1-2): GAGVSQSPSNKVTEKGKDVELRCDPISGHTALYWYRQSLGQGLEFLIYFQGNSAPDKSGLPSDRFSAERTGGSVSTLTIQRTQQEDSAVYLCASSLASPGSNYGYTFGSGTRLTVV.

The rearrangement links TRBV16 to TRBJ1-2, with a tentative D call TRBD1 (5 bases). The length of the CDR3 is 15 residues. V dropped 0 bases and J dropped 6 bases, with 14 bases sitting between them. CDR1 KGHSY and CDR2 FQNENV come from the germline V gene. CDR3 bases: TGTGCCAGCAGCCAATCGCCCAGGGATGGCGATGGCTACACCTTC. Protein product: CASSQSPRDGDGYTF.

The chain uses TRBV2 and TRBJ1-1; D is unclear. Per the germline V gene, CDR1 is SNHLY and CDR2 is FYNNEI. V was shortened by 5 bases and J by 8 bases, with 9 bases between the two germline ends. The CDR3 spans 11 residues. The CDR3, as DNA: TGTGCCAGCAGTTTCCAGAAGGAAGCTTTCTTT. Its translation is CASSFQKEAFF.

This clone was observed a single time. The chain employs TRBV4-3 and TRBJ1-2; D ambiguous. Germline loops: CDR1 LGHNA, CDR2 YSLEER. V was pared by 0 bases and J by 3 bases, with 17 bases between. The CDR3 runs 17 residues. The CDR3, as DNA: TGCGCCAGCAGCCAAGAAAGTCACGGTCTCCGGGACTATGGCTACACCTTC. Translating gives CASSQESHGLRDYGYTF.

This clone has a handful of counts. The CDR3 reads CASKTDGARGSYEQYF. Here the CDR3 DNA reads TGTGCCAGCAAAACCGATGGGGCAAGAGGCTCCTACGAGCAGTACTTC. This chain uses TRBV7-2 with TRBJ2-7; maybe TRBD1 (5 bases). V dropped 7 bases and J dropped 0 bases, with 19 bases sitting between them. The CDR3 is 16 amino acids. The germline V gene encodes CDR1 SGHTA and CDR2 FQGNSA.

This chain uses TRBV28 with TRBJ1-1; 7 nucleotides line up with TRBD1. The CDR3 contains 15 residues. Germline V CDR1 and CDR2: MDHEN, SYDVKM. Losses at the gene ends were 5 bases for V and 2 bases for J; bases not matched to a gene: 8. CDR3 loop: CASSPAGGVNTEAFF. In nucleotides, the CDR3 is TGTGCCAGCAGTCCGGCAGGGGGTGTCAACACTGAAGCTTTCTTT.

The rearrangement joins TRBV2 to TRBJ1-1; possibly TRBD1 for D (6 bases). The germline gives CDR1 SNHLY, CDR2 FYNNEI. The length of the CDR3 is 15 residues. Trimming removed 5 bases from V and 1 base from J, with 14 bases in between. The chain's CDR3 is CASSTGLQPNTEAFF. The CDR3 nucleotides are TGTGCCAGCAGTACAGGGCTCCAGCCGAACACTGAAGCTTTCTTT.

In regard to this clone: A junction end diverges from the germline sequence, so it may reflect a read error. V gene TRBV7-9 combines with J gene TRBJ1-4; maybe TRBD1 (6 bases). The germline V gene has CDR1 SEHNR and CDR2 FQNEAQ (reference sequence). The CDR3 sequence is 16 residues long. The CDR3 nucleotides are TGTTCCAGCAGCAAAGGAACAGGGACAACTAATGAAAAACTGTTTTTT. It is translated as CSSSKGTGTTNEKLFF. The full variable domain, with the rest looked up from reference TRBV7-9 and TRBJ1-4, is DTGVSQNPRHKITKRGQNVTFRCDPISEHNRLYWYRQTLGQGPEFLTYFQNEAQLEKSRLLSDRFSAERPKGSFSTLEIQRTEQGDSAMYLCSSSKGTGTTNEKLFFGSGTQLSVL.

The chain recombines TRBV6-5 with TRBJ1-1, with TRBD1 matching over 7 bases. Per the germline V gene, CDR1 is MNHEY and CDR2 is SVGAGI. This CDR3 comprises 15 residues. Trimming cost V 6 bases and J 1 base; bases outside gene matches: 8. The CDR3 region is CASRSRGSRNTEAFF. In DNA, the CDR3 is TGTGCCAGCAGGAGCAGGGGGTCCCGGAACACTGAAGCTTTCTTT.

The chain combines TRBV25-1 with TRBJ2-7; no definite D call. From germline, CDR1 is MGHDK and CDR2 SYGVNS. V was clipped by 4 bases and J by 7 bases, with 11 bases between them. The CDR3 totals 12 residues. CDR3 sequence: CASSVTGLEQYF. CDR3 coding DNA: TGTGCCAGCAGTGTGACGGGTTTGGAGCAGTACTTC.

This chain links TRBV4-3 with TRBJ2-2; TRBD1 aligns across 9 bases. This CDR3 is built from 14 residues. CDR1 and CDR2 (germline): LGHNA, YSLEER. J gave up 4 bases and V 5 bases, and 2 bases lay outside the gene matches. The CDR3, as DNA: TGCGCCAGCAGCGCGGGACAGGGCACCGGGGAGCTGTTTTTT. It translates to CASSAGQGTGELFF.

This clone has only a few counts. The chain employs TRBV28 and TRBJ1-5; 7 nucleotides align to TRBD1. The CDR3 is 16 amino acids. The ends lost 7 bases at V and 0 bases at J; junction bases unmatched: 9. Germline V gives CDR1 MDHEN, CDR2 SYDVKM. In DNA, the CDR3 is TGTGCCAGCAACCTAGGGACAGATTATAGCAATCAGCCCCAGCATTTT. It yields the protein CASNLGTDYSNQPQHF.

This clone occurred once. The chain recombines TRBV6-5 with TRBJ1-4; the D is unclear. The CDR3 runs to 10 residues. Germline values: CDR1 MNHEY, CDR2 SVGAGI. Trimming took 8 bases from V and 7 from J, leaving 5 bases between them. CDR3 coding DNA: TGTGCCAGCCGAGGTGAAAAACTGTTTTTT. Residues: CASRGEKLFF.

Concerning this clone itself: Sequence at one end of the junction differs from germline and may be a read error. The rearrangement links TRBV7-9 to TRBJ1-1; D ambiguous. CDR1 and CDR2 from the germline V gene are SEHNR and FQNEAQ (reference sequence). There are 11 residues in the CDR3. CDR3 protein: CSSILNTEAFF. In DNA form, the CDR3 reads TGTTCCAGCATACTCAACACTGAAGCTTTCTTT. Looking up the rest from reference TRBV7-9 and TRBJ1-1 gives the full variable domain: DTGVSQNPRHKITKRGQNVTFRCDPISEHNRLYWYRQTLGQGPEFLTYFQNEAQLEKSRLLSDRFSAERPKGSFSTLEIQRTEQGDSAMYLCSSILNTEAFFGQGTRLTVV.

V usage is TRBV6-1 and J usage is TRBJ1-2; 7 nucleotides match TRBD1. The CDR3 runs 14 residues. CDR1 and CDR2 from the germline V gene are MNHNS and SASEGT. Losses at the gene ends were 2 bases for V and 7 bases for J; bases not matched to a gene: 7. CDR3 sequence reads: CASSELRQGGGYTF. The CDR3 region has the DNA TGTGCCAGCAGTGAACTAAGACAGGGCGGTGGCTACACCTTC.

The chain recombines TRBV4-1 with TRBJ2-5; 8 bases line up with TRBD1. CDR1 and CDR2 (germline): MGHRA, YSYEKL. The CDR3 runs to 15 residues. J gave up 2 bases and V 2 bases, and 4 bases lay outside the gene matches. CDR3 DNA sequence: TGCGCCAGCAGCCAACCTACAGGGGGGCAAGAGACCCAGTACTTC. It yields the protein CASSQPTGGQETQYF.

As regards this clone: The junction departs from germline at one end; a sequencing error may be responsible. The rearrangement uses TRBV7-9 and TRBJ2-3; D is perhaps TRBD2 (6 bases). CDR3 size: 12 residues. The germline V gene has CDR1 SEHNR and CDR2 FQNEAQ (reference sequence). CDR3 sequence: CSSSLGTYTQYF. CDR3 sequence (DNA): TGTTCCAGCAGCTTGGGGACTTATACGCAGTATTTT.

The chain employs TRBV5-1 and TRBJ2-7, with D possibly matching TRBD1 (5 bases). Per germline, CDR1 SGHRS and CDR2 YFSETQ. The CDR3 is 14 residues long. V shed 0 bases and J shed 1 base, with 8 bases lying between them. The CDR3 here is CASSLAGASYEQYF. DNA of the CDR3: TGCGCCAGCAGCTTGGCTGGGGCTTCCTACGAGCAGTACTTC.